The 28 T cell receptor beta chains below were found in one sample sequenced in a study of cytomegalovirus exposure and HLA in healthy donors. The PCR was carried out with 60 Vbeta primers and 13 Jbeta primers. The method was immunoSEQ multiplex PCR; TCRdb's version includes in-frame clones alone and lacks a portion of them. The sample lists 75,000 to 90,000 clones, approximately 72% occurring once. The sample consisted of PBMCs. These receptor sequences come from a woman aged 40 to 55 in good health and CMV-seropositive.

The chain uses TRBV2 and TRBJ1-3; 7 bases are a match to TRBD1. The CDR3 extends over 13 amino acids. Germline CDR1 is SNHLY and CDR2 is FYNNEI. Trimming at V came to 4 bases and at J to 9 bases, leaving 6 bases not matched to a gene. This CDR3 is CASSGSGTATIYF. CDR3 nucleotide sequence: TGTGCCAGCAGTGGCTCCGGGACAGCCACCATATATTTT.

The V gene is TRBV5-4, the J gene TRBJ2-3; D gene unclear. The CDR3 extends over 15 amino acids. V was clipped by 5 bases and J by 0 bases, with 13 bases between them. Germline V gives CDR1 SGHNT, CDR2 YYREEE (reference sequence). The CDR3: CASRPSMSSTDTQYF. CDR3 in DNA: TGTGCCAGCAGACCTTCGATGAGTAGCACAGATACGCAGTATTTT.

The chain has TRBV2 and TRBJ1-2, with D possibly matching TRBD1 (5 bases). This CDR3 is 12 amino acids long. CDR1 is SNHLY, CDR2 FYNNEI, per germline. Trimming took 8 bases from V and 4 from J, leaving 11 bases between them. CDR3 loop: CASVRQGYGYTF. In nucleotides, the CDR3 is TGTGCCAGCGTCCGGCAGGGCTATGGCTACACCTTC. The variable domain in full, completed from reference TRBV2 and TRBJ1-2, reads EPEVTQTPSHQVTQMGQEVILRCVPISNHLYFYWYRQILGQKVEFLVSFYNNEISEKSEIFDDQFSVERPDGSNFTLKIRSTKLEDSAMYFCASVRQGYGYTFGSGTRLTVV.

CDR3 nucleotides: TGTGCCTGGAGTGTACAGTCGGGGGAGAGGGGAGGCTACACCTTC. This sequence encodes CAWSVQSGERGGYTF. The gene calls are TRBV30 and TRBJ1-2; a possible D gene is TRBD1 (5 bases). The germline gives CDR1 GTSNPN, CDR2 SVGIG (reference sequence). CDR3 length: 15 amino acids. Trimming left V 0 bases short and J 8 bases short, with 19 bases between.

The chain links TRBV7-2 to TRBJ1-1, with D uncertain. CDR3 length equals 14 residues. CDR1 is SGHTA and CDR2 is FQGNSA in the germline V gene. Trimming cost V 1 base and J 4 bases, with 10 bases left between them. CDR3 coding DNA: TGTGCCAGCAGCTTAGGGTACAGATCCACTGAAGCTTTCTTT. It specifies CASSLGYRSTEAFF.

V usage is TRBV13 and J usage is TRBJ2-1, with TRBD2 matching over 10 bases. Germline V gene sequence: CDR1 PRHDT, CDR2 FYEKMQ (reference sequence). This CDR3 spans 17 amino acids. Losses at the gene ends were 5 bases for V and 0 bases for J; bases not matched to a gene: 7. This chain's CDR3 is CASSRLGLADSYNEQFF. CDR3 sequence (DNA): TGTGCCAGCAGCCGACTCGGACTAGCGGACTCCTACAATGAGCAGTTCTTC.

This chain connects TRBV30 to TRBJ2-3; D possibly corresponds to TRBD1 (5 bases). The CDR3 has 14 residues. V gave up 1 base and J gave up 7 bases, with 15 bases separating them. The germline gives CDR1 GTSNPN, CDR2 SVGIG (reference sequence). Written as DNA, the CDR3 is TGTGCCTGGAGTGGGGGCGTGCCCACCTATACGCAGTATTTT. It translates to CAWSGGVPTYTQYF.

This clone was observed a single time. This chain links TRBV30 with TRBJ2-1; D is possibly TRBD2 (7 bases). Germline V gives CDR1 GTSNPN, CDR2 SVGIG (reference sequence). The CDR3 runs to 14 residues. The ends were cut back, 2 bases at V and 8 bases at J, with 16 bases in the middle. Here the CDR3 reads CAWSRGGEVDEQFF. CDR3 in DNA: TGTGCCTGGAGTAGGGGGGGAGAGGTGGATGAGCAGTTCTTC.

The gene calls are TRBV2 and TRBJ2-7, with 8 bases fitting TRBD1. The CDR3 contains 14 residues. V dropped 7 bases and J dropped 4; count of bases not matched to a gene: 9. The germline V gene encodes CDR1 SNHLY and CDR2 FYNNEI. The CDR3 DNA is TGTGCCAGCAACAGCCGGGACAGGCGGTACGAGCAGTACTTC. Encoded protein: CASNSRDRRYEQYF.

The chain recombines TRBV30 with TRBJ2-1; a weak D match, TRBD2 (5 bases). The CDR3 has 15 residues. Germline V CDR1 and CDR2: GTSNPN, SVGIG (reference sequence). Trimming took off 0 bases at V and 4 bases at J, with 13 bases between the two ends. The CDR3: CAWSVGQRRYNEQFF. As DNA, the CDR3 is TGTGCCTGGAGTGTGGGCCAGCGGAGGTACAATGAGCAGTTCTTC.

This clone was counted a few times. The chain employs TRBV19 and TRBJ1-5, with 8 bases fitting TRBD1. Looked up from germline, CDR1 is LNHDA and CDR2 is SQIVND (reference sequence). V dropped 7 bases and J dropped 1; count of bases not matched to a gene: 6. The CDR3 loop spans 15 amino acids. The CDR3 nucleotides are TGTGCCAGTATCGGACAGGGAAGAAGCAATCAGCCCCAGCATTTT. Translating it yields CASIGQGRSNQPQHF.

The chain combines TRBV6-6 with TRBJ2-5; a weak D match, TRBD1 (6 bases). Germline CDR1 is MNHNY and CDR2 is SVGAGI (reference sequence). CDR3 size: 11 residues. Trimming pared 9 bases from V and 4 bases from J, leaving 9 bases between. The CDR3 nucleotides are TGTGCCAGACAGGGCCGAGAGACCCAGTACTTC. Translated, it gives CARQGRETQYF.

This clone was counted between two and nine times. The J gene is TRBJ2-6, the V gene TRBV5-1; 15 bases match TRBD2. V lost 3 bases to trimming and J lost 3 bases; unmatched junction nucleotides: 4. This CDR3 comprises 18 residues. Germline lookup yields CDR1 SGHRS and CDR2 YFSETQ. The CDR3 here is CASSYPGLAGGGANVLTF. DNA for the CDR3: TGCGCCAGCAGCTACCCGGGACTAGCGGGAGGTGGGGCCAACGTCCTGACTTTC. Full variable domain (missing parts from reference TRBV5-1 and TRBJ2-6): KAGVTQTPRYLIKTRGQQVTLSCSPISGHRSVSWYQQTPGQGLQFLFEYFSETQRNKGNFPGRFSGRQFSNSRSEMNVSTLELGDSALYLCASSYPGLAGGGANVLTFGAGSRLTVL.

This clone came up a few times. The chain has TRBV28 and TRBJ1-5, with 9 nucleotides matching TRBD1. The length of the CDR3 is 15 residues. Germline V gives CDR1 MDHEN, CDR2 SYDVKM. J lost 2 bases, V lost 6 bases, and 5 bases had no gene match. The CDR3 DNA reads as TGTGCCAGCAGACTCAGGACAGGGGGCAATCAGCCCCAGCATTTT. This translates into CASRLRTGGNQPQHF.

This clone has a handful of counts. The rearrangement joins TRBV4-1 to TRBJ2-3; the match to TRBD1 covers 10 bases. CDR1 MGHRA and CDR2 YSYEKL come from the germline V gene. With 4 bases clipped from V and 5 bases from J, the junction kept 6 bases outside the gene matches. CDR3 size: 15 residues. CDR3: CASSPDRDRGDTQYF. In DNA, the CDR3 is TGCGCCAGCAGCCCCGACCGGGACAGGGGAGATACGCAGTATTTT.

V gene TRBV5-1 combines with J gene TRBJ1-1; 7 bases fit TRBD1. The CDR3 totals 16 residues. Unmatched junction bases numbered 9, after V lost 1 base and J lost 3 bases. Germline V gene data show CDR1 as SGHRS and CDR2 as YFSETQ. The CDR3 is CASSLSRQGPDTEAFF. CDR3 DNA sequence: TGCGCCAGCAGCTTGTCAAGACAGGGCCCCGACACTGAAGCTTTCTTT.

The chain is built from TRBV5-6 and TRBJ2-5, with D hard to call. CDR1 and CDR2 from the germline V gene are SGHDT and YYEEEE. The germline V and J ends were trimmed by 0 bases and 0 bases, with 6 bases remaining between them. The CDR3 extends over 14 amino acids. The CDR3 here is CASSLAAYQETQYF. For the CDR3, the DNA is TGTGCCAGCAGCTTGGCAGCGTACCAAGAGACCCAGTACTTC.

The V gene is TRBV6-1, the J gene TRBJ1-4, with unresolved D. V was pared by 0 bases and J by 5 bases, with 10 bases between. CDR1 and CDR2 from the germline V gene are MNHNS and SASEGT. The length of the CDR3 is 15 residues. CDR3 residues: CASSEAGDFNEKLFF. CDR3 bases: TGTGCCAGCAGTGAAGCGGGAGATTTCAATGAAAAACTGTTTTTT.

J is TRBJ1-5 and V is TRBV2; a possible D gene is TRBD1 (6 bases). V gave up 0 bases and J gave up 1 base, with 10 bases separating them. Germline CDR1 is SNHLY and CDR2 is FYNNEI. The CDR3 totals 16 residues. The CDR3 reads CASSEALQGSNQPQHF. The CDR3 coding sequence is TGTGCCAGCAGTGAAGCGCTTCAGGGGAGCAATCAGCCCCAGCATTTT.

The V call is TRBV7-2, the J call TRBJ1-3; TRBD1 matches at 8 bases. This CDR3 has 16 residues. Germline V gene sequence: CDR1 SGHTA, CDR2 FQGNSA. The ends lost 5 bases at V and 4 bases at J; junction bases unmatched: 10. CDR3 coding DNA: TGTGCCAGCAGCATAACAGGGGGGGCCGTCGGAAACACCATATATTTT. As protein: CASSITGGAVGNTIYF.

This chain joins TRBV4-3 and TRBJ2-6, with D possibly matching TRBD1 (6 bases). V was clipped by 3 bases and J by 2 bases, with 11 bases between them. The CDR3 loop spans 16 amino acids. Germline V gene sequence: CDR1 LGHNA, CDR2 YSLEER. In DNA form, the CDR3 reads TGCGCCAGCAGCCAGGAAACAGGGCCTGGGGCCAACGTCCTGACTTTC. Protein product: CASSQETGPGANVLTF.

The chain is built from TRBV6-5 and TRBJ2-5; 8 nucleotides align to TRBD2. Judging by the DNA end, TRBJ2-7 fits better; the J call may be wrong. The CDR3 extends over 16 amino acids. The germline CDR1 and CDR2 sequences are MNHEY and SVGAGI. CDR3 DNA sequence: TGTGCCAGCAGTTCGAACCCTCGGGGGGGGTCCTACGAGCAGTACTTC. It yields the protein CASSSNPRGGSYEQYF.

The CDR3 here is CASSFRTGVVGEKLFF. As DNA, the CDR3 is TGTGCCAGCAGTTTCCGAACAGGGGTTGTTGGTGAAAAACTGTTTTTT. This chain uses TRBV27 with TRBJ1-4, with 7 bases matching TRBD1. The CDR3 spans 16 residues. Germline assignment: CDR1 MNHEY and CDR2 SMNVEV (reference sequence). Unmatched junction bases numbered 11, after V lost 3 bases and J lost 7 bases.

The sample holds a few counts of this clone. The rearrangement uses TRBV6-5 and TRBJ1-1; maybe TRBD1 (6 bases). Looked up from germline, CDR1 is MNHEY and CDR2 is SVGAGI. V was trimmed by 0 bases and J by 5 bases, leaving 13 bases between them. The CDR3 extends over 15 amino acids. Here the CDR3 reads CASSYSGGGGTEAFF. The CDR3 nucleotides read TGTGCCAGCAGTTACTCGGGGGGAGGGGGGACTGAAGCTTTCTTT.

The V and J genes are TRBV29-1 and TRBJ2-2; D possibly corresponds to TRBD2 (5 bases). Looked up from germline, CDR1 is SQVTM and CDR2 is ANQGSEA. This CDR3 spans 13 amino acids. The ends were cut back, 4 bases at V and 7 bases at J, with 13 bases in the middle. The CDR3 DNA sequence: TGCAGCGTTGCGATCAAACGGGACGGGGAGCTGTTTTTT. Protein product: CSVAIKRDGELFF.

This clone was detected a few times. The chain is built from TRBV6-6 and TRBJ1-4; a weak D match, TRBD1 (5 bases). V lost 5 bases, J lost 7 bases, and 20 bases lay in between. Germline V CDR1 and CDR2: MNHNY, SVGAGI (reference sequence). The CDR3 is made up of 16 amino acids. The CDR3 nucleotides read TGTGCCAGCAGTCTATCCCTACAGGTTTATGGTGAAAAACTGTTTTTT. Protein sequence: CASSLSLQVYGEKLFF.

The V call is TRBV30, the J call TRBJ2-3; unclear D gene. The germline gives CDR1 GTSNPN, CDR2 SVGIG (reference sequence). The CDR3 spans 12 residues. Trimming left V 4 bases short and J 0 bases short, with 5 bases between. The CDR3 spells CAWTVSTDTQYF. CDR3 sequence (DNA): TGTGCCTGGACCGTTAGCACAGATACGCAGTATTTT.

The chain employs TRBV27 and TRBJ2-3; D perhaps matches TRBD1 (5 bases). Germline-derived CDR1 and CDR2 are MNHEY and SMNVEV (reference sequence). Trimming removed 2 bases from V and 6 bases from J, with 12 bases in between. The CDR3 is made up of 14 amino acids. The chain's CDR3 is CASSLDPGADTQYF. The DNA for the CDR3 is TGTGCCAGCAGTTTAGATCCTGGGGCCGATACGCAGTATTTT.